This TCR beta chain emerged from a study of cytomegalovirus exposure and HLA in healthy donors. Study-level results: Per a later analysis, 15,000 to 20,000 TCR beta sequences showed association with HLA alleles at 0.05 false discovery rate.

It was with 60 Vbeta and 13 Jbeta primers that the PCR ran. Measured with immunoSEQ multiplex PCR; TCRdb has only the in-frame clones, and not every one. The sample consists of 170,000 or so clones, approximately 80% of them appearing once. This CDR3 is 14 amino acids long. CDR1 is MNHEY and CDR2 is SVGAGI in the germline V gene. V trimming: 8 bases; J trimming: 10 bases; junction bases outside the gene matches: 11. Comment on this clone: Its antigen remains unknown.

Material: PBMCs. The sequence was collected from a woman in her twenties or thirties in good health and CMV-seronegative. The genes are TRBV6-5 and TRBJ1-6, with 7 bases fitting TRBD1. DNA of the CDR3: TGTGCCAGCCGCATCGGGGACAGTTCCTCACCCCTCCACTTT. It specifies CASRIGDSSSPLHF.